The T cell receptor beta chain described here comes from a study of shared clonotypes between healthy human individuals. Whole-study results and caveats: The naive CD4 repertoires of several donors were compared, and roughly 5% of clonotypes were shared.

Sorted-subset replicate PCRs used 200 ng DNA, some 30,000 T cell genomes. Sequencing was performed with immunoSEQ multiplex PCR; in TCRdb, only in-frame clones are kept and a portion is missing. The table shows 1.5 million to 2.5 million clones, with about 95% occurring only once. Naive-designated CD8 cells lacked CD45RO, were positively enriched for CCR7, and omitted terminally differentiated effector memory CD45RA+ cells. CDR1 and CDR2 (germline): MRHNA, SNTAGT. V shed 8 bases and J shed 6 bases, with 14 bases lying between them. The CDR3 runs 14 residues. This clone has only one observation. The antigen remains undetermined.

The sequenced material came from naive CD8+ T cells sorted from blood. The rearrangement uses TRBV6-4 and TRBJ1-6; no firm D call. The clonotype comes from a man aged 18 to 29 in good health. CDR3 sequence reads: CASSMLGPNSPLHF. Written as DNA, the CDR3 is TGTGCCAGCTCGATGCTGGGTCCTAATTCACCCCTCCACTTT.